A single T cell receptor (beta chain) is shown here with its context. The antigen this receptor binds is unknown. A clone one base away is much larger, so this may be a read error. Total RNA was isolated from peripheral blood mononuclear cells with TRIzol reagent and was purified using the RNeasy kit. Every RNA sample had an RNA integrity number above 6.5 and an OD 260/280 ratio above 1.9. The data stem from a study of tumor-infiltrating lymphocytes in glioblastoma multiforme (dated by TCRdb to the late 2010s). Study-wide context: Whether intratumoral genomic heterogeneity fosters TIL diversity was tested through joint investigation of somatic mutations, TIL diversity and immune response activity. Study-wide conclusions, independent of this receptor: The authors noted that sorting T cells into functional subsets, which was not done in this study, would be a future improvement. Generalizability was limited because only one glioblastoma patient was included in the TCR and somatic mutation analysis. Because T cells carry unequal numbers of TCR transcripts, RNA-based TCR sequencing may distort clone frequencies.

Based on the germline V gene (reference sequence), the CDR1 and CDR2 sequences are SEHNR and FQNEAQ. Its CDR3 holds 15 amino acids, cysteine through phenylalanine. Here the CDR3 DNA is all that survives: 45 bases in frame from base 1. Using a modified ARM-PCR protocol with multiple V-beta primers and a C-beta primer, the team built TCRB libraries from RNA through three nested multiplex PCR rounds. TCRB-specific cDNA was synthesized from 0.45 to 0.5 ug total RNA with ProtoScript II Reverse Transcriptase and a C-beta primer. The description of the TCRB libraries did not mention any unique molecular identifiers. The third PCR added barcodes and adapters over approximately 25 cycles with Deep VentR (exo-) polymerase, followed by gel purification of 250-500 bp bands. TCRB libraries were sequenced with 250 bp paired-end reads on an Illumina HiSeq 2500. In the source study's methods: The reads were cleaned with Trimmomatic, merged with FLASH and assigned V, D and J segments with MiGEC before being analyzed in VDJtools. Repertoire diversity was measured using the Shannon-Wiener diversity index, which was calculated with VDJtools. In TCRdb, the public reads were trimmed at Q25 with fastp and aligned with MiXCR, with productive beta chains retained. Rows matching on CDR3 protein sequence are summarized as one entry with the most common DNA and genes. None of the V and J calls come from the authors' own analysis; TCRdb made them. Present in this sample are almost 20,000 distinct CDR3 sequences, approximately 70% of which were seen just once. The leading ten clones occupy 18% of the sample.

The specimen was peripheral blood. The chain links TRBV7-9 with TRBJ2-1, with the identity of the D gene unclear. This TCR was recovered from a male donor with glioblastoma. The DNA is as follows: TGTGCCAGCAGCTTAGCTGGGCCTTACTACAATGAGCGGTTCTTC. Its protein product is CASSLAGPYYNERFF.